This TCR beta chain was captured by sequencing in a study of T cell repertoires in cytomegalovirus infection (dated by TCRdb to about 2019). With respect to the entire study: Peptide stimulations targeted recently identified HLA-C-restricted CMV epitopes, whose presentation resists viral immunomodulation, together with well-studied HLA-B-restricted epitopes. Because public TCR beta signatures pointed to carriage of CMV infection together with the matching HLA type, the HLA type of each donor mattered for the analysis.

There are 15 amino acids in the CDR3, from cysteine to phenylalanine inclusive. The DNA shown is the 45-base CDR3, in frame from base 1. Taken from the germline V gene, the CDR1 and CDR2 loops are LGHNA and YSLEER. Germline trimming: 4 bases from V, 7 bases from J; junction bases outside gene matches: 8. Worth noting for this clonotype: Which antigen it targets is not known. Base qualities were left out, and no much larger clone turns up one base away.

The intended sense of this specimen's treatment or condition label: in vitro stimulation with specific CMV peptide epitopes to enrich CMV-specific T cells. The instrument was an Illumina HiSeq 1500. The public reads were quality trimmed at Q25 with fastp and then assembled into clones with MiXCR by TCRdb, keeping productive beta chains. Rows with a matching CDR3 protein are joined into one entry that keeps the most common DNA and genes. The sample profile shows 450,000 to 600,000 distinct CDR3 sequences; approximately 46% of them were found once. The leading ten clones occupy 43% of the sample. Findings and caveats that apply to the study as a whole: In both this cohort and an independent approximately 370-donor cohort, the cumulative frequency of public TCR beta family members distinguished carriers of CMV infection plus the relevant HLA type. The ex vivo response was dominated by HLA-C-restricted CMV-specific TCR beta clonotypes, which also provided the single most frequent clonotype in two of eight donors.

The source is a human donor in good health (CMV status not recorded). Some clones in this sample may be carry-over from other donors' samples. The sequences come from cultured PBMCs, collected from culture after CMV antigen stimulation. Recombination connected TRBV4-3 to TRBJ1-4, and TRBD1 aligns with 8 junction nucleotides. The CDR3 protein sequence reads: CASSPDRGGGEKLFF. The base sequence is TGCGCCAGCAGCCCAGACAGGGGAGGGGGTGAAAAACTGTTTTTT.